These 30 T cell receptor beta chains were sequenced from one sample in a study of read filtering for tumor transcriptome and immune sequencing. From about 400 ng of RNA, a library with molecular barcoded alpha/delta and beta/gamma adaptors was made. TCRdb reprocessed the reads via MiXCR and lists one record per CDR3 protein. Of 40,000 to 50,000 distinct CDR3 sequences listed, roughly 12% were seen once; the top ten hold approximately 28%. Sequenced material: a population of CD138-negative cells sorted from bone marrow. These receptors were obtained from a donor older than 35 with multiple myeloma.

This clonotype was seen ten or more times. An end of the junction differs from the germline gene, which may be a read error. The chain joins TRBV29-1 to TRBJ2-3, with D unclear. The germline V gene has CDR1 SQVTM and CDR2 ANQGSEA. The CDR3 is 12 amino acids. CDR3 nucleotide sequence: TGCAGCGTCGAAGACGGCACAGATACGCAGTATTTT. Translating gives CSVEDGTDTQYF.

Many counts were recorded for this clonotype. This chain connects TRBV30 to TRBJ2-7, with D perhaps matching TRBD1 (5 bases). Trimming left V 3 bases short and J 3 bases short, with 12 bases between. Germline V lookup: CDR1 GTSNPN, CDR2 SVGIG (reference sequence). This CDR3 comprises 13 residues. CDR3 amino acids: CAWSLGQGYEQYF. CDR3 nucleotides: TGTGCCTGGAGCCTAGGGCAGGGCTACGAGCAGTACTTC.

This clonotype was detected many times. The chain combines TRBV4-3 with TRBJ2-1; no definite D call. Germline CDR1 reads LGHNA; CDR2 reads YSLEER. This CDR3 is built from 15 residues. V lost 4 bases, J lost 0 bases, and 10 bases lay in between. CDR3 in DNA: TGCGCCAGCAGCCTGACGTCGAGCTCCTACAATGAGCAGTTCTTC. It codes for CASSLTSSSYNEQFF.

This clonotype was seen repeatedly, ten times or more. CDR3 protein: CASSLTAPLRTEAFF. For the CDR3, the DNA is TGTGCCAGCAGTTTAACGGCCCCCTTGAGGACTGAAGCTTTCTTT. The chain couples TRBV28 to TRBJ1-1; D gene unclear. Germline CDR1 reads MDHEN; CDR2 reads SYDVKM. The V and J ends lost 2 bases and 5 bases respectively, with 15 bases between them. The CDR3 is made up of 15 amino acids.

Turning to this clonotype: A much larger clone lies a single base off, so this may be a read error. The rearrangement links TRBV5-1 to TRBJ1-1; 10 bases are shared with TRBD1. The germline V gene encodes CDR1 SGHRS and CDR2 YFSETQ. The CDR3 has 14 residues. The CDR3: CASSALTGGTEALF. The CDR3 DNA reads as TGCGCCAGCAGCGCCTTGACAGGGGGCACTGAAGCTCTCTTT. The variable domain in full, with the rest retrieved from reference TRBV5-1 and TRBJ1-1, is KAGVTQTPRYLIKTRGQQVTLSCSPISGHRSVSWYQQTPGQGLQFLFEYFSETQRNKGNFPGRFSGRQFSNSRSEMNVSTLELGDSALYLCASSALTGGTEALFGQGTRLTVV.

This clonotype has a count of ten or more. The V and J genes are TRBV5-1 and TRBJ2-3; 7 bases map to TRBD1. With 4 bases clipped from V and 4 bases from J, the junction kept 6 bases outside the gene matches. CDR1 SGHRS and CDR2 YFSETQ come from the germline V gene. There are 14 residues in the CDR3. As DNA, the CDR3 is TGCGCCAGCAGCATGGGACAGACCTCAGATACGCAGTATTTT. It is translated as CASSMGQTSDTQYF. Full variable domain (rest looked up from reference TRBV5-1 and TRBJ2-3): KAGVTQTPRYLIKTRGQQVTLSCSPISGHRSVSWYQQTPGQGLQFLFEYFSETQRNKGNFPGRFSGRQFSNSRSEMNVSTLELGDSALYLCASSMGQTSDTQYFGPGTRLTVL.

About this clonotype itself: At one end the junction does not follow the germline gene, possibly because of a read error. V gene TRBV30 combines with J gene TRBJ2-1; D is undetermined. This CDR3 contains 15 residues. Germline V gives CDR1 GTSNPN, CDR2 SVGIG (reference sequence). The CDR3, as DNA: TGTGCCTGGGGTGTTTGGCTAGTCTCCTACAATGAGCAGTTCTTC. Translation: CAWGVWLVSYNEQFF.

This clonotype was recorded many times. The chain recombines TRBV19 with TRBJ2-1, with 11 positions matching TRBD2. Trimming removed 3 bases from V and 6 bases from J; junction bases left unmatched: 10. This CDR3 has 17 residues. The germline V gene has CDR1 LNHDA and CDR2 SQIVND (reference sequence). Here the CDR3 DNA reads TGTGCCAGTAGTATCGAACTAGCGGGAGTACGGGGCAATGAGCAGTTCTTC. This sequence encodes CASSIELAGVRGNEQFF.

The chain links TRBV20-1 to TRBJ2-3; no firm D call. V lost 8 bases and J 0 bases, leaving 21 bases between the germline ends. Germline CDR1 is DFQATT and CDR2 is SNEGSKA (reference sequence). The CDR3 sequence is 16 residues long. DNA for the CDR3: TGCAGTACCAACCCCGACGTTCTCATTAGCACAGATACGCAGTATTTT. The encoded protein is CSTNPDVLISTDTQYF.

This clonotype was counted ten times or more. The J gene is TRBJ2-3, the V gene TRBV20-1, with D possibly matching TRBD2 (5 bases). Trimming stripped 5 bases from V and 1 base from J, with 7 bases between. Germline CDR1 reads DFQATT; CDR2 reads SNEGSKA (reference sequence). This CDR3 has 12 residues. The CDR3 loop reads CSAPRGTDTQYF. The CDR3 DNA sequence: TGCAGTGCTCCGAGGGGCACAGATACGCAGTATTTT.

The chain recombines TRBV20-1 with TRBJ2-2; a weak D match, TRBD2 (5 bases). In germline, CDR1 is DFQATT, CDR2 SNEGSKA (reference sequence). The CDR3 spans 13 residues. The ends were cut back, 3 bases at V and 7 bases at J, with 12 bases in the middle. The CDR3: CSASDGGNGELFF. The CDR3 nucleotides are TGCAGTGCTAGTGACGGAGGTAACGGGGAGCTGTTTTTT.

The table lists this clonotype with many counts. The chain uses TRBV29-1 and TRBJ1-1; maybe TRBD1 (6 bases). Per germline, CDR1 SQVTM and CDR2 ANQGSEA. V shed 4 bases and J shed 5 bases, with 11 bases lying between them. The CDR3 extends over 12 amino acids. The DNA for the CDR3 is TGCAGCGTTGTACAGGGTAAGACTGAAGCTTTCTTT. Translating gives CSVVQGKTEAFF.

This clonotype occurred many times. The rearrangement joins TRBV11-2 to TRBJ2-7, with a tentative D call TRBD2 (5 bases). The CDR3 contains 14 residues. Trimming removed 5 bases from V and 5 bases from J, with 16 bases in between. The germline V gene encodes CDR1 SGHAT and CDR2 FQNNGV. DNA for the CDR3: TGTGCCAGCAGCCGACCGATAGGGAGCGACGAGCAGTACTTC. Translation: CASSRPIGSDEQYF.

This clonotype has a handful of counts. A much larger clone lies one base from this, so it may be a read error. This rearrangement joins TRBV6-2 or TRBV6-3 to TRBJ2-7; a weak D match, TRBD1 (6 bases). CDR3 length equals 13 residues. The V and J ends lost 6 bases and 5 bases respectively, with 14 bases between them. Looked up from germline, CDR1 is MNHEY and CDR2 is SVGEGT. CDR3 coding DNA: TGTGCCAGCAGCTACAGGGTGCCCCACGAGCAGTACTTC. It specifies CASSYRVPHEQYF.

This clonotype was seen ten or more times. The V gene is TRBV18, the J gene TRBJ1-5; a possible D gene is TRBD1 (6 bases). The CDR3 consists of 14 residues. Germline V gene sequence: CDR1 KGHSH, CDR2 LQKENI. V shed 3 bases and J shed 4 bases, with 10 bases lying between them. The CDR3, as DNA: TGTGCCAGCTCACCCAGCAGGGGTAATCAGCCCCAGCATTTT. This translates into CASSPSRGNQPQHF.

This clonotype was detected ten times or more. This chain links TRBV10-2 with TRBJ2-5; D perhaps matches TRBD2 (5 bases). This CDR3 spans 16 amino acids. Germline V gives CDR1 WSHSY, CDR2 SAAADI. V lost 3 bases, J lost 5 bases, and 19 bases lay in between. CDR3 sequence (DNA): TGCGCCAGCAGTGACCCGATGGACGTATCGGGGGAGACCCAGTACTTC. It encodes CASSDPMDVSGETQYF.

This clonotype was detected a few times. In DNA form, the CDR3 reads TGCGCCAGCAGCTTAGGTGTAGCGGGAGTGGATACGCAGTATTTT. Amino acids: CASSLGVAGVDTQYF. The V call is TRBV5-1, the J call TRBJ2-3; 9 nucleotides align to TRBD2. J gave up 6 bases and V 2 bases, and 7 bases lay outside the gene matches. The germline V gene has CDR1 SGHRS and CDR2 YFSETQ. CDR3 length: 15 amino acids.

This clonotype was counted many times. The chain employs TRBV20-1 and TRBJ2-6; unclear D gene. CDR1 is DFQATT and CDR2 is SNEGSKA in the germline V gene (reference sequence). The CDR3 contains 14 residues. Deletions cut 2 bases from V and 1 base from J, with 6 bases between. CDR3 in amino acids: CSARSGSGANVLTF. As DNA, the CDR3 is TGCAGTGCTAGATCTGGGTCTGGGGCCAACGTCCTGACTTTC.

In regard to this clonotype: A far more abundant clone sits one base away, making this likely a read error. The J gene is TRBJ2-7, the V gene TRBV12-3 or TRBV12-4; TRBD2 is a possible D gene (5 bases). The CDR3 has 15 residues. Trimming took 6 bases from V and 1 from J, leaving 16 bases between them. The CDR3: CASRATSVDSYEQYF. The CDR3, as DNA: TGTGCCAGCAGAGCTACTAGTGTCGATTCCTACGAGCAGTACTTC.

This clonotype was found many times. V gene TRBV7-9 combines with J gene TRBJ2-5, with D maybe TRBD2 (7 bases). CDR1 and CDR2 (germline): SEHNR, FQNEAQ (reference sequence). The germline V and J ends were trimmed by 5 bases and 5 bases, with 15 bases remaining between them. The length of the CDR3 is 14 residues. CDR3 sequence: CASSGGGGRETQYF. DNA of the CDR3: TGTGCCAGCAGCGGAGGGGGGGGTCGGGAGACCCAGTACTTC.

There are many counts of this clonotype. The chain joins TRBV12-3 or TRBV12-4 to TRBJ2-3; 13 bases align to TRBD2. This CDR3 has 15 amino acids. With 4 bases clipped from V and 6 bases from J, the junction kept 4 bases outside the gene matches. DNA of the CDR3: TGTGCCAGCAGTTCGAGGACTAGCGGGAGTGATACGCAGTATTTT. It translates to CASSSRTSGSDTQYF.

About this clonotype itself: One junction end disagrees with the germline gene, perhaps due to a read error. V usage is TRBV7-2 and J usage is TRBJ1-1; D gene uncertain. This CDR3 region has 15 residues. CDR1 and CDR2 from the germline V gene are SGHTA and FQGNSA. The CDR3: CASSVLLVGKTEDFF. The CDR3 coding sequence is TGCGCCAGCAGCGTCCTCCTGGTAGGGAAGACTGAAGATTTCTTT.

This clonotype occurred many times. The genes are TRBV5-1 and TRBJ2-5; D unclear. The CDR3 contains 14 residues. V shed 2 bases and J shed 4 bases, with 12 bases lying between them. The V gene's germline CDR1 is SGHRS and CDR2 YFSETQ. The CDR3 region is CASSFLRPGETQYF. Here the CDR3 DNA reads TGCGCCAGCAGCTTTCTCCGACCCGGAGAGACCCAGTACTTC.

This clonotype was found many times. This sequence joins TRBV5-1 and TRBJ2-1; TRBD1 aligns across 10 bases. The germline gives CDR1 SGHRS, CDR2 YFSETQ. The J segment lost 2 bases and the V segment lost 4 bases, leaving 3 bases of the junction unmatched. The CDR3 runs to 15 residues. The CDR3 protein is CASSPGQGAYNEQFF. CDR3 nucleotides: TGCGCCAGCAGCCCTGGACAGGGGGCCTACAATGAGCAGTTCTTC. Variable domain in full (rest from reference TRBV5-1 and TRBJ2-1): KAGVTQTPRYLIKTRGQQVTLSCSPISGHRSVSWYQQTPGQGLQFLFEYFSETQRNKGNFPGRFSGRQFSNSRSEMNVSTLELGDSALYLCASSPGQGAYNEQFFGPGTRLTVL.

This clonotype was counted only a few times. This sequence may be a read error, since a much larger clone differs from it by one base. CDR3 amino acids: CSATTGSHEKLSF. The CDR3 nucleotides read TGCAGTGCAACTACAGGGTCCCATGAAAAACTGTCTTTT. The V and J genes are TRBV20-1 and TRBJ1-4, with D perhaps TRBD1 (6 bases). The CDR3 length is 13 residues. Germline V gene lookup returns CDR1 DFQATT and CDR2 SNEGSKA (reference sequence).

This clonotype has a count of ten or more. Here the CDR3 reads CASSESGLYNEQFF. In nucleotides, the CDR3 is TGCGCCAGCAGTGAATCGGGCCTCTACAATGAGCAGTTCTTC. The J gene is TRBJ2-1, the V gene TRBV5-1; no reliable D call. The ends were cut back, 5 bases at V and 3 bases at J, with 12 bases in the middle. This CDR3 is 14 amino acids long. Germline lookup yields CDR1 SGHRS and CDR2 YFSETQ.

This clonotype has ten or more counts. V and J are TRBV20-1 and TRBJ2-3; 11 bases align to TRBD2. CDR1 is DFQATT, CDR2 SNEGSKA, per germline (reference sequence). J lost 0 bases, V lost 5 bases, and 10 bases had no gene match. The CDR3 spans 17 residues. CDR3 in amino acids: CSASRPGLAESTDTQYF. CDR3 sequence (DNA): TGCAGTGCTTCCAGACCGGGACTAGCGGAGAGCACAGATACGCAGTATTTT.

This clonotype has a count of ten or more. The V gene is TRBV18, the J gene TRBJ2-7; 7 nucleotides agree with TRBD1. The V and J ends lost 5 bases and 6 bases, in that order; junction bases with no gene match: 4. Germline V lookup: CDR1 KGHSH, CDR2 LQKENI. This CDR3 is built from 12 residues. In DNA, the CDR3 is TGTGCCAGCTCAGAAACAGGGGTCGAGCAGTACTTC. Translated: CASSETGVEQYF.

The gene calls are TRBV27 and TRBJ2-1; D is undetermined. This CDR3 contains 14 residues. Germline V CDR1 and CDR2: MNHEY, SMNVEV (reference sequence). The germline V and J ends were trimmed by 6 bases and 12 bases, with 21 bases remaining between them. The CDR3 reads CASSGSRFSLGQFF. The CDR3, as DNA: TGTGCCAGCAGCGGTTCCCGTTTCTCCTTGGGGCAGTTCTTC.

This clonotype was seen repeatedly, ten times or more. V and J are TRBV7-8 and TRBJ2-2; D is unresolved. The CDR3 is 14 amino acids. Looked up from germline, CDR1 is SGHVS and CDR2 is FQNEAQ. The V and J ends lost 1 base and 1 base respectively, with 4 bases between them. The DNA of the CDR3 is TGTGCCAGCAGCTTAGTGGTGAACACCGGGGAGCTGTTTTTT. Its translation is CASSLVVNTGELFF.